This T cell receptor beta chain is from a study of cytomegalovirus exposure and HLA in healthy donors. The PCR had 60 Vbeta and 13 Jbeta primers. The assay was immunoSEQ multiplex PCR, and TCRdb's table has in-frame clones only and misses some. The sample has around 120,000 clones, 75% to 85% seen once; the top ten hold more than 2.5%. About this clone itself: What it binds is not known.

Nominally healthy donors were sampled, though unrecorded immune exposures were likely. Broader study findings: In a later analysis, V- and J-gene trimming of beta chains associated with a DCLRE1C missense variant, replicated independently.

The V end was cut by 4 bases, the J end by 3 bases, with 19 bases between. CDR1 LNHDA and CDR2 SQIVND come from the germline V gene (reference sequence). The CDR3 loop spans 16 amino acids. The source of this sequence is a male donor in good health and CMV-seronegative. The sequenced sample consisted of PBMCs. The chain joins TRBV19 to TRBJ2-7; TRBD1 might be the D (7 bases). The CDR3 DNA follows: TGTGCCAGTAGTACCCCGTGGGGGGACAGCTACTACGAGCAGTACTTC. It translates to CASSTPWGDSYYEQYF.